This TCR beta chain was captured in a study of T cells expressing NK-cell markers. Study overall: In sorted CD3+CD56+NKG2C+, CD3+CD56+NKG2C- and CD3+CD56-NKG2C+ T cells, TCR beta repertoires were obtained. Serological testing identified most of the eight sequenced donors as HCMV-seropositive and one as seronegative. Study-wide points: Dominant NKG2C+ clonotypes accounted for about 1.0-8% of CD8+ T cells in about 6 donors. These clonotypes additionally ranked first within the CD3+CD56-NKG2C+ fraction of a handful of donors.

TCRdb reprocessed the 5' RACE reads and stores each CDR3 protein as one record, lacking DNA. This sample's table reports about 160,000 distinct CDR3 sequences. As concerns this clonotype: Its antigen is not known.

CDR3 length equals 14 residues. This receptor was obtained from a man aged 18-75 years in good health. The chain employs TRBV12-3 or TRBV12-4 and TRBJ1-2. Specimen: blood T cells: a sorted CD56 or NKG2C T cell subset, CD4+ or CD8+ T cells, or bulk PBMC T cells (not recorded which). This chain's CDR3 is CASSLGKSLPGYTF.